Listed below are T cell receptor beta chains from one sample, sequenced in a study of T cell responses to AZD1222 COVID-19 vaccine. Here immunoSEQ multiplex PCR was the method, and the copy in TCRdb shows in-frame clones only, minus some. The sample has 80,000 or so clones, approximately 90% seen once; the top ten hold 1.5%. The material was peripheral blood, obtained on day 0 of AZD1222 vaccination. The receptors shown here come from an adult in good health. CDR3s include the opening cysteine and the closing phenylalanine or tryptophan. Fields, in order: clone size, D gene, V gene, J gene, CDR3 DNA, CDR3 protein. D genes are given only for firm matches. Clone size appears in some rows only: once, few, many, or a class for an expanded clone.

clone_size: -; d_call: -; v_call: TRBV11-2; j_call: TRBJ2-1; cdr3_nt: TGTGCCAGCAGCTTAGAAGCGTATACGGAGCAGTTCTTC; cdr3_aa: CASSLEAYTEQFF
clone_size: -; d_call: -; v_call: TRBV19; j_call: TRBJ1-3; cdr3_nt: TGTGCCAGTAGTATAAGGGCAGGCGCTGGAAACACCATATATTTT; cdr3_aa: CASSIRAGAGNTIYF
clone_size: -; d_call: TRBD2; v_call: TRBV4-1; j_call: TRBJ2-7; cdr3_nt: TGCGCCAGCAGCCAAGGGGGACTAGCGGGGTCGGGAGAGCAGTACTTC; cdr3_aa: CASSQGGLAGSGEQYF
clone_size: once; d_call: -; v_call: TRBV7-9; j_call: TRBJ1-2; cdr3_nt: TGTGCCAGCAGCACCCAGACGGACTATGGCTACACCTTC; cdr3_aa: CASSTQTDYGYTF
clone_size: -; d_call: -; v_call: TRBV27; j_call: TRBJ1-1; cdr3_nt: TGTGCCAGCAGGCGGGCTGGGGGGGATATGAACACTGAAGCTTTCTTT; cdr3_aa: CASRRAGGDMNTEAFF
clone_size: -; d_call: -; v_call: TRBV19; j_call: TRBJ2-7; cdr3_nt: TGTGCCAGTATTGGAGGCCTGGACTACGAGCAGTACTTC; cdr3_aa: CASIGGLDYEQYF
clone_size: -; d_call: -; v_call: TRBV19; j_call: TRBJ2-3; cdr3_nt: TGTGCCAGTAATCCGGGACCTACGGCCACAGATACGCAGTATTTT; cdr3_aa: CASNPGPTATDTQYF
clone_size: -; d_call: -; v_call: TRBV12-3/TRBV12-4; j_call: TRBJ2-1; cdr3_nt: TGTGCCAGCACCCGAGGAGAAACCGGTGAGCAGTTCTTC; cdr3_aa: CASTRGETGEQFF
clone_size: -; d_call: -; v_call: TRBV18; j_call: TRBJ2-7; cdr3_nt: TGTGCCAGCTCATTTGACTACGAGCAGTACTTC; cdr3_aa: CASSFDYEQYF
clone_size: few; d_call: TRBD1; v_call: TRBV19; j_call: TRBJ2-1; cdr3_nt: TGTGCCAGTACCTTACCGGGACAGGGGGCATCTGAGCAGTTCTTC; cdr3_aa: CASTLPGQGASEQFF
clone_size: -; d_call: -; v_call: TRBV28; j_call: TRBJ1-1; cdr3_nt: TGTGCCAGCAGTTTAAGTCAAGGGAACACTGAAGCTTTCTTT; cdr3_aa: CASSLSQGNTEAFF
clone_size: -; d_call: -; v_call: TRBV18; j_call: TRBJ2-7; cdr3_nt: TGTGCCAGCTCACCCTCCGGGGCCCGCTACGAGCAGTACTTC; cdr3_aa: CASSPSGARYEQYF
clone_size: -; d_call: TRBD2; v_call: TRBV3-1/TRBV3-2; j_call: TRBJ2-2; cdr3_nt: TGTGCCAGCAGCCCTCCTGGGGGAGGGGACACCGGGGAGCTGTTTTTT; cdr3_aa: CASSPPGGGDTGELFF
clone_size: -; d_call: -; v_call: TRBV7-8; j_call: TRBJ1-2; cdr3_nt: TGTGCCAGCAGCTTAGAAGGGGCGCAAGCCTATGGCTACACCTTC; cdr3_aa: CASSLEGAQAYGYTF
clone_size: -; d_call: -; v_call: TRBV19; j_call: TRBJ1-1; cdr3_nt: TGTGCCAGTAACATGGACACTGAAGCTTTCTTT; cdr3_aa: CASNMDTEAFF
clone_size: -; d_call: -; v_call: TRBV30; j_call: TRBJ2-5; cdr3_nt: TGTGCCTGGGGACTATCGATAGGGGAGACCCAGTACTTC; cdr3_aa: CAWGLSIGETQYF
clone_size: few; d_call: -; v_call: TRBV20-1; j_call: TRBJ1-4; cdr3_nt: TGCAGTGCTAGGGCTAATGAAAAACTGTTTTTT; cdr3_aa: CSARANEKLFF
clone_size: -; d_call: -; v_call: TRBV18; j_call: TRBJ1-6; cdr3_nt: TGTGCCAGCTCGCATACAAATTTCAATTCACCCCTCCACTTT; cdr3_aa: CASSHTNFNSPLHF
clone_size: -; d_call: -; v_call: TRBV14; j_call: TRBJ1-2; cdr3_nt: TGTGCCAGCAGCCAAGGCGATAGGAACCCAATCTATGGCTACACCTTC; cdr3_aa: CASSQGDRNPIYGYTF
clone_size: -; d_call: -; v_call: TRBV18; j_call: TRBJ2-3; cdr3_nt: TGTGCCAGCTCACCACCGGCCGCGACAGATACGCAGTATTTT; cdr3_aa: CASSPPAATDTQYF
clone_size: -; d_call: -; v_call: TRBV2; j_call: TRBJ2-1; cdr3_nt: TGTGCCAGCGGCGACTTTGGGACCTACAATGAGCAGTTCTTC; cdr3_aa: CASGDFGTYNEQFF
clone_size: -; d_call: -; v_call: TRBV29-1; j_call: TRBJ2-7; cdr3_nt: TGCAGCGTCCTAACCGGACAGACCCGGCAGTACTTC; cdr3_aa: CSVLTGQTRQYF
clone_size: few; d_call: TRBD1; v_call: TRBV6-5; j_call: TRBJ1-5; cdr3_nt: TGTGCCAGCAACGCGGGACAGGGAGGGAATCAGCCCCAGCATTTT; cdr3_aa: CASNAGQGGNQPQHF
clone_size: -; d_call: -; v_call: TRBV19; j_call: TRBJ2-7; cdr3_nt: TGTGCCAGTAGTATGGCAGGCCGCTCCTACGAGCAGTACTTC; cdr3_aa: CASSMAGRSYEQYF
clone_size: -; d_call: -; v_call: TRBV7-9; j_call: TRBJ2-1; cdr3_nt: TGTGCCAGCGCCACCAGCTCGGATGGTAATGAGCAGTTCTTC; cdr3_aa: CASATSSDGNEQFF
clone_size: many; d_call: TRBD2; v_call: TRBV10-1; j_call: TRBJ2-7; cdr3_nt: TGCGCCAGCAGTGAACAGCGGGAGGTCTACGAGCAGTACTTC; cdr3_aa: CASSEQREVYEQYF
clone_size: -; d_call: -; v_call: TRBV19; j_call: TRBJ1-5; cdr3_nt: TGTGCCAGTAGTGCCCTGGCCCTAGGGGCTAATCAGCCCCAGCATTTT; cdr3_aa: CASSALALGANQPQHF
clone_size: -; d_call: -; v_call: TRBV4-3; j_call: TRBJ2-1; cdr3_nt: TGCGCCAGCAGCCAAGATATAGCGCACAGCTCCTACAATGAGCAGTTCTTC; cdr3_aa: CASSQDIAHSSYNEQFF
clone_size: once; d_call: -; v_call: TRBV19; j_call: TRBJ1-1; cdr3_nt: TGTGCCAGTAGTATATGGGTCGTTAGCACTGAAGCTTTCTTT; cdr3_aa: CASSIWVVSTEAFF
clone_size: -; d_call: -; v_call: TRBV6-5; j_call: TRBJ2-3; cdr3_nt: TGTGCCAGCAGCCCACGTCGGACAGATACGCAGTATTTT; cdr3_aa: CASSPRRTDTQYF
clone_size: -; d_call: TRBD2; v_call: TRBV19; j_call: TRBJ2-2; cdr3_nt: TGTGCCAGCGTACCGCCCCGGGGGGCCGGGGAGCTGTTTTTT; cdr3_aa: CASVPPRGAGELFF
clone_size: -; d_call: -; v_call: TRBV19; j_call: TRBJ1-3; cdr3_nt: TGTGCCAGTACTGCCGGGCAGGGGCGAGGAAACACCATATATTTT; cdr3_aa: CASTAGQGRGNTIYF
clone_size: -; d_call: -; v_call: TRBV19; j_call: TRBJ1-4; cdr3_nt: TGTGCCATTCTTCCCGGGGGGACTAATGAAAAACTGTTTTTT; cdr3_aa: CAILPGGTNEKLFF